Below, 26 T cell receptor beta chains from the same sample are listed, as sequenced in a study of shared clonotypes between healthy human individuals. Some clones are missing from TCRdb's copy, which holds only in-frame ones; the method was immunoSEQ multiplex PCR. The data show about 1.5 million clones, 98% seen once. Source material: naive CD4+ T cells sorted from blood. Sample subset: CD45RA+ positively selected. Receptors were obtained from a man aged 25 to 40 in good health.

This clone has more than one count but fewer than ten. V usage is TRBV27 and J usage is TRBJ2-7; the D is unclear. The germline V gene encodes CDR1 MNHEY and CDR2 SMNVEV (reference sequence). V was cut by 1 base and J by 10 bases, with 20 bases left in between. The CDR3 spans 15 residues. The CDR3 loop reads CASSLFLGEPADQYF. CDR3 coding DNA: TGTGCCAGCAGTTTATTCCTGGGCGAACCAGCAGACCAGTACTTC.

V usage is TRBV18 and J usage is TRBJ2-3; 8 bases map to TRBD2. The CDR3 is 15 residues long. The V segment lost 6 bases and the J segment 6 bases; nucleotides outside the gene matches: 11. Germline CDR1 is KGHSH and CDR2 is LQKENI. CDR3 in amino acids: CASSQQRERWDTQYF. The CDR3 nucleotides read TGTGCCAGCTCGCAACAGCGGGAGAGATGGGATACGCAGTATTTT.

The CDR3 sequence is CASVAVRANVLTF. The CDR3 DNA follows: TGTGCCAGCGTAGCCGTTCGGGCCAACGTCCTGACTTTC. The genes are TRBV28 and TRBJ2-6; D call uncertain. This CDR3 has 13 amino acids. Trimming pared 8 bases from V and 5 bases from J, leaving 10 bases between. The germline gives CDR1 MDHEN, CDR2 SYDVKM.

The chain combines TRBV9 with TRBJ2-1; D is unresolved. Trimming removed 3 bases at V and 4 bases at J, with 26 bases between. Germline V gene sequence: CDR1 SGDLS, CDR2 YYNGEE. The CDR3 runs 19 residues. CDR3 loop: CASSALSVSSPLQYNEQFF. The CDR3 coding sequence is TGTGCCAGCAGCGCCCTTTCGGTCAGCAGCCCCCTCCAATACAATGAGCAGTTCTTC.

This clone was counted a single time. V is TRBV6-1 and J is TRBJ2-3; TRBD1 is a possible D gene (6 bases). Trimming pared 4 bases from V and 5 bases from J, leaving 16 bases between. CDR1 and CDR2 (germline): MNHNS, SASEGT. This CDR3 is built from 15 residues. CDR3 loop: CASSASRGAIDTQYF. The DNA of the CDR3 is TGTGCCAGCAGTGCGTCCAGGGGAGCCATAGATACGCAGTATTTT.

As to this clone: Sequence at one end of the junction differs from germline and may be a read error. The chain has TRBV7-9 and TRBJ2-2; D is possibly TRBD2 (6 bases). Germline lookup yields CDR1 SEHNR and CDR2 FQNEAQ (reference sequence). The CDR3 consists of 14 residues. The CDR3 DNA reads as TGTGCCAGCAGCTTAAAAGACACCGACGGGGGGCTGTTTTTT. Translating gives CASSLKDTDGGLFF.

Concerning this clone: Other nucleotide sequences in the sample specify the same CDR3. This chain links TRBV30 with TRBJ2-7; D not certain. Trimming shortened V by 0 bases and J by 2 bases, and 5 bases separated the two germline ends. CDR3 size: 12 residues. The V gene's germline CDR1 is GTSNPN and CDR2 SVGIG (reference sequence). CDR3 region: CAWSVGPYEQYF. CDR3 in DNA: TGTGCCTGGAGTGTCGGTCCCTACGAGCAGTACTTC.

The V call is TRBV7-3, the J call TRBJ2-1, with a tentative D call TRBD2 (5 bases). Germline V gene sequence: CDR1 SGHTA, CDR2 FQGTGA. V shed 2 bases and J shed 7 bases, with 15 bases lying between them. The CDR3 covers 15 residues. CDR3 DNA sequence: TGTGCCAGCAGCTTAGTGTCTAGCACTTCTAATGAGCAGTTCTTC. Amino acids: CASSLVSSTSNEQFF. Using reference TRBV7-3 and TRBJ2-1 for the parts outside the CDR3, the full variable domain is GAGVSQTPSNKVTEKGKYVELRCDPISGHTALYWYRQSLGQGPEFLIYFQGTGAADDSGLPNDRFFAVRPEGSVSTLKIQRTERGDSAVYLCASSLVSSTSNEQFFGPGTRLTVL.

The V call is TRBV2, the J call TRBJ1-4; maybe TRBD1 (5 bases). Trimming took off 3 bases at V and 4 bases at J, with 9 bases between the two ends. The germline V gene encodes CDR1 SNHLY and CDR2 FYNNEI. The CDR3 totals 14 residues. The CDR3 nucleotides are TGTGCCAGCAGTGAGGAGGGGTTTAATGAAAAACTGTTTTTT. Translation gives CASSEEGFNEKLFF.

This chain uses TRBV7-3 with TRBJ2-7, with D unclear. This CDR3 spans 17 amino acids. Trimming pared 1 base from V and 3 bases from J, leaving 19 bases between. Germline V lookup: CDR1 SGHTA, CDR2 FQGTGA. The CDR3 spells CASSLIGQLVGDYEQYF. The DNA of the CDR3 is TGTGCCAGCAGCTTAATAGGCCAGTTGGTTGGGGACTACGAGCAGTACTTC.

V is TRBV2 and J is TRBJ2-2, with 11 bases fitting TRBD2. CDR3 length: 16 amino acids. Germline CDR1 and CDR2: SNHLY and FYNNEI. Losses at the gene ends were 2 bases for V and 7 bases for J; bases not matched to a gene: 6. For the CDR3, the DNA is TGTGCCAGCAGTGAATTTACTAGCGGGAGAAGCGGGGAGCTGTTTTTT. It specifies CASSEFTSGRSGELFF.

This clone appeared once. The same CDR3 arises from other DNA sequences in this sample as well. This chain links TRBV5-4 with TRBJ2-1, with D tentatively TRBD1 (5 bases). The CDR3 is 14 amino acids. V lost 1 base and J 0 bases, leaving 5 bases between the germline ends. Germline lookup yields CDR1 SGHNT and CDR2 YYREEE (reference sequence). CDR3 nucleotides: TGTGCCAGCAGCTTGCAGGGCTCCTACAATGAGCAGTTCTTC. It is translated as CASSLQGSYNEQFF.

The J gene is TRBJ2-7, the V gene TRBV11-2; maybe TRBD1 (5 bases). CDR3 length: 14 amino acids. V was trimmed by 4 bases and J by 0 bases, leaving 10 bases between them. CDR1 is SGHAT and CDR2 is FQNNGV in the germline V gene. The CDR3 spells CASSSWGSSYEQYF. For the CDR3, the DNA is TGTGCCAGCAGCTCCTGGGGCAGCTCCTACGAGCAGTACTTC.

This chain links TRBV11-2 with TRBJ2-7; D remains unclear. V shed 1 base and J shed 0 bases, with 13 bases lying between them. Germline V gene lookup returns CDR1 SGHAT and CDR2 FQNNGV. The CDR3 runs to 16 residues. CDR3 loop: CASSLVGGVVSYEQYF. CDR3 coding DNA: TGTGCCAGCAGCTTAGTGGGCGGAGTAGTCTCCTACGAGCAGTACTTC.

This clone was seen a single time. This chain connects TRBV6-1 to TRBJ2-1, with D unresolved. This CDR3 contains 12 residues. Per germline, CDR1 MNHNS and CDR2 SASEGT. Deletions cut 7 bases from V and 10 bases from J, with 14 bases between. The CDR3 sequence: CASMTFHLEQFF. As DNA, the CDR3 is TGTGCCAGCATGACATTCCATTTAGAGCAGTTCTTC.

The chain links TRBV9 to TRBJ2-7, with 9 nucleotides matching TRBD1. The CDR3 extends over 15 amino acids. CDR1 and CDR2 (germline): SGDLS, YYNGEE. V lost 3 bases, J lost 1 base, and 5 bases stayed unmatched. CDR3 in amino acids: CASSEGQGWSYEQYF. The CDR3 DNA follows: TGTGCCAGCAGCGAGGGACAGGGATGGTCCTACGAGCAGTACTTC.

The J gene is TRBJ2-7, the V gene TRBV27, with a weak D call TRBD1 (6 bases). Deletions cut 2 bases from V and 0 bases from J, with 14 bases between. This CDR3 has 16 residues. In germline, CDR1 is MNHEY, CDR2 SMNVEV (reference sequence). The CDR3 reads CASSLIAGADSYEQYF. The CDR3 DNA is TGTGCCAGCAGTTTAATCGCAGGGGCCGACTCCTACGAGCAGTACTTC.

The chain combines TRBV11-3 with TRBJ2-1; D could derive from TRBD1 or TRBD2 (6 bases each). Germline assignment: CDR1 SGHNT and CDR2 YENEEA. This CDR3 has 14 amino acids. With 5 bases removed from V and 4 bases from J, the gap between germline ends came to 12 bases. This chain's CDR3 is CASSPRGLYNEQFF. CDR3 nucleotides: TGTGCCAGCAGCCCCCGGGGGCTATACAATGAGCAGTTCTTC.

The chain couples TRBV5-5 to TRBJ2-7; D may be TRBD1 (6 bases). Germline V CDR1 and CDR2: SGHKS, YYEKEE (reference sequence). This CDR3 spans 17 amino acids. Trimming removed 2 bases from V and 2 bases from J, with 20 bases in between. This CDR3 is CASSLGPDPGVTYEQYF. The DNA for the CDR3 is TGTGCCAGCAGCTTAGGCCCGGATCCAGGGGTTACCTACGAGCAGTACTTC. The full variable domain, its missing parts supplied by reference TRBV5-5 and TRBJ2-7, is DAGVTQSPTHLIKTRGQQVTLRCSPISGHKSVSWYQQVLGQGPQFIFQYYEKEERGRGNFPDRFSARQFPNYSSELNVNALLLGDSALYLCASSLGPDPGVTYEQYFGPGTRLTVT.

The chain couples TRBV25-1 to TRBJ2-5, with D possibly being TRBD1 (5 bases). Germline lookup yields CDR1 MGHDK and CDR2 SYGVNS. The CDR3 is made up of 13 amino acids. The ends were cut back, 1 base at V and 5 bases at J, with 8 bases in the middle. CDR3 loop: CASSEFGAETQYF. The CDR3 nucleotides read TGTGCCAGCAGTGAATTTGGGGCGGAGACCCAGTACTTC.

The chain is built from TRBV28 and TRBJ1-2; D is ambiguous. The CDR3 has 17 amino acids. Germline V CDR1 and CDR2: MDHEN, SYDVKM. V was trimmed by 5 bases and J by 5 bases, leaving 24 bases between them. The CDR3 DNA reads TGTGCCAGCAGTCAACGAGGTGGGGAAACATGGAGTTATGGCTACACCTTC. It yields the protein CASSQRGGETWSYGYTF.

Written as DNA, the CDR3 is TGTGCCAGCAGTTTATGGACGGGGCAGGGAAACAATCAGCCCCAGCATTTT. Protein: CASSLWTGQGNNQPQHF. This chain links TRBV28 with TRBJ1-5; perhaps TRBD1 as D (5 bases). The length of the CDR3 is 17 residues. Germline CDR1 MDHEN, CDR2 SYDVKM. Deletions cut 0 bases from V and 3 bases from J, with 15 bases between.

The chain links TRBV2 to TRBJ1-3; the D is unclear. Trimming cost V 8 bases and J 0 bases, with 14 bases left between them. The CDR3 sequence is 15 residues long. CDR1 is SNHLY, CDR2 FYNNEI, per germline. The CDR3, as DNA: TGTGCCAGCTCGGTGAATCCGAACTCTGGAAACACCATATATTTT. This sequence encodes CASSVNPNSGNTIYF. Full variable domain (missing parts from reference TRBV2 and TRBJ1-3): EPEVTQTPSHQVTQMGQEVILRCVPISNHLYFYWYRQILGQKVEFLVSFYNNEISEKSEIFDDQFSVERPDGSNFTLKIRSTKLEDSAMYFCASSVNPNSGNTIYFGEGSWLTVV.

This clone showed up just once. The V and J genes are TRBV29-1 and TRBJ2-7; 8 nucleotides match TRBD1. Germline CDR1 reads SQVTM; CDR2 reads ANQGSEA. The CDR3 runs to 14 residues. The trim removed 6 bases at V and 3 bases at J, leaving 10 bases unmatched. CDR3 sequence: CSVVWQGAIYEQYF. The CDR3 nucleotides read TGCAGCGTGGTCTGGCAGGGGGCCATCTACGAGCAGTACTTC.

The chain recombines TRBV9 with TRBJ2-2; 9 positions match TRBD2. The CDR3 extends over 18 amino acids. With V trimmed by 0 bases and J by 6 bases, 12 bases remained unmatched. Germline V gene sequence: CDR1 SGDLS, CDR2 YYNGEE. The CDR3 DNA is TGTGCCAGCAGCGTAGTGGGGGGACTAGCCGGAAGCGCCGGGGAGCTGTTTTTT. This translates into CASSVVGGLAGSAGELFF.

V and J are TRBV19 and TRBJ2-1; maybe TRBD2 (6 bases). V was trimmed by 7 bases and J by 3 bases, leaving 40 bases between them. There are 23 residues in the CDR3. Germline V gene sequence: CDR1 LNHDA, CDR2 SQIVND (reference sequence). CDR3: CASMNSSPKRAVRTGVVYNEQFF. The CDR3 region has the DNA TGTGCCAGTATGAACTCGTCCCCTAAACGGGCAGTCAGGACGGGAGTTGTCTACAATGAGCAGTTCTTC.